The T cell receptor beta chain under discussion was sequenced for a study of blood T cell repertoires in COVID-19. Study at large: The origin of the acute and convalescent COVID-19 samples was the United States, Italy and Spain. PBMCs, B-cell-depleted T cells, or T cells were the source of the cDNA or gDNA that made up the material.

Measured with immunoSEQ multiplex PCR; TCRdb has only the in-frame clones, and not every one. Seen here are over 60,000 clones, roughly 91% observed once, and the top ten hold around 0.52%. V shed 2 bases and J shed 7 bases, with 21 bases lying between them. The CDR3 has 17 residues. The germline gives CDR1 MDHEN, CDR2 SYDVKM. The specimen sequenced was peripheral blood. The sequence derives from a man aged 45-65 years with COVID-19, enrolled during active disease. The genes are TRBV28 and TRBJ2-1, with a tentative D call TRBD2 (5 bases). The CDR3 DNA follows: TGTGCCAGCAGTTTACCGAGTTTCGGGGTGGGCAAGAATGAGCAGTTCTTC. Amino acids: CASSLPSFGVGKNEQFF. Variable domain in full (rest from reference TRBV28 and TRBJ2-1): DVKVTQSSRYLVKRTGEKVFLECVQDMDHENMFWYRQDPGLGLRLIYFSYDVKMKEKGDIPEGYSVSREKKERFSLILESASTNQTSMYLCASSLPSFGVGKNEQFFGPGTRLTVL.